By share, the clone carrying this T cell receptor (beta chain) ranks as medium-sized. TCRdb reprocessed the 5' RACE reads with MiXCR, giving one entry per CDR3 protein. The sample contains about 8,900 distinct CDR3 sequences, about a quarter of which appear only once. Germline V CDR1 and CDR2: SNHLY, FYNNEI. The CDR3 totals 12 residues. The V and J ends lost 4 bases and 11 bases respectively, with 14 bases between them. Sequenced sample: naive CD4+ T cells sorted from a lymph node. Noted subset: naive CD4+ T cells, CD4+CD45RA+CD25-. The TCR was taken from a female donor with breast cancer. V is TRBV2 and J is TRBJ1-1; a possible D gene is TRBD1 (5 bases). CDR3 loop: CASSGLGTGAFF. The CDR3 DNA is TGTGCCAGCAGTGGTTTAGGGACTGGGGCTTTCTTT.